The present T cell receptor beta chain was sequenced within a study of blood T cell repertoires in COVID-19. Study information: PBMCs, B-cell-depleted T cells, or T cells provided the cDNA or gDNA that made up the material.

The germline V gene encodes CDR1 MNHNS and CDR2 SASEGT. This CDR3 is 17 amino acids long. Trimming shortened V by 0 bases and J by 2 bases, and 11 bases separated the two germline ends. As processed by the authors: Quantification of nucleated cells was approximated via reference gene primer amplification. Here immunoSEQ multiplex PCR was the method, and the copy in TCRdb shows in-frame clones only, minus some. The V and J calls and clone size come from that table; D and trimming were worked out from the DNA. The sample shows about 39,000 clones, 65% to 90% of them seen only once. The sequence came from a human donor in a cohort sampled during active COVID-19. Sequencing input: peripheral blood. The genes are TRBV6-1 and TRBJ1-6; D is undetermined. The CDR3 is CASSEAPVLPYNSPLHF. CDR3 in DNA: TGTGCCAGCAGTGAAGCCCCAGTCCTGCCCTATAATTCACCCCTCCACTTT.